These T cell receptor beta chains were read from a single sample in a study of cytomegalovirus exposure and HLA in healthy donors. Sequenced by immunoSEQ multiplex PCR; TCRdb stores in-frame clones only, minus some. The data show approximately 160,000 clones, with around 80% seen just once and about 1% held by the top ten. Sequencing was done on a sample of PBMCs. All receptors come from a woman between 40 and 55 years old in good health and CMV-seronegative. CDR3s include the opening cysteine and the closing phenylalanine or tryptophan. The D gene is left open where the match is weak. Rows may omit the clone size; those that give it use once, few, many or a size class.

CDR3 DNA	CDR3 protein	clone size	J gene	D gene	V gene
TGTGCCAGCAGTTTATGGCAGGGGGCGAGCAATCAGCCCCAGCATTTT	CASSLWQGASNQPQHF	NA	TRBJ1-5	TRBD1	TRBV28
TGTGCCAGCAGCCAAACAGATAACTATGGCTACACCTTC	CASSQTDNYGYTF	few	TRBJ1-2	NA	TRBV9
TGCGCCAGAGATACTAGCGGGAGCACAGATACGCAGTATTTT	CARDTSGSTDTQYF	NA	TRBJ2-3	TRBD2	TRBV10-2
TGCGCCAGCAGCGACCGGCAGGCCTACAATGAGCAGTTCTTC	CASSDRQAYNEQFF	NA	TRBJ2-1	NA	TRBV5-1
TGCAGCGTGGGGCAGGGCCAGGATCAGCCCCAGCATTTT	CSVGQGQDQPQHF	NA	TRBJ1-5	NA	TRBV29-1
TGTGCCAGTAGTATGTCTAGCGGGAGAGTTCGCAGGGAGCAGTTCTTC	CASSMSSGRVRREQFF	NA	TRBJ2-1	TRBD2	TRBV19
TGTGCCAGCAGTCAAACAGTGTCAAATCAGCCCCAGCATTTT	CASSQTVSNQPQHF	few	TRBJ1-5	NA	TRBV6-5
TGTGCAAAAACAACCGGGGAGCTGTTTTTT	CAKTTGELFF	few	TRBJ2-2	NA	TRBV12-2
TGTGCCAGCTCACCACCGGGACTAGCGGGAAACGAGCAGTACTTC	CASSPPGLAGNEQYF	NA	TRBJ2-7	TRBD2	TRBV18
TGTGCCAGCAGCGGGGGACAGGGCCCTTTGGGCTACACCTTC	CASSGGQGPLGYTF	few	TRBJ1-2	TRBD1	TRBV9
TGTGCCAGCAGTGATACAGGGGGCACTGAAGCTTTCTTT	CASSDTGGTEAFF	NA	TRBJ1-1	TRBD1	TRBV28
TGTGCCAGCAGCTTCGGACAGTCGAACACCGGGGAGCTGTTTTTT	CASSFGQSNTGELFF	NA	TRBJ2-2	NA	TRBV11-3
TGTGCCAGCAGTTATCGGGGTACAGGGGGGACTTACGAGCAGTACTTC	CASSYRGTGGTYEQYF	NA	TRBJ2-7	TRBD1	TRBV6-5
TGTGCCAGCAGCTTCGGTCTGGGGACAACAGATACGCAGTATTTT	CASSFGLGTTDTQYF	NA	TRBJ2-3	NA	TRBV11-3
TGTGCCAGCAGCACACAGTCCAACACTGAAGCTTTCTTT	CASSTQSNTEAFF	NA	TRBJ1-1	NA	TRBV9
TGCGCCAGCAGCTTGGATACTGGGGCCAACGTCCTGACTTTC	CASSLDTGANVLTF	once	TRBJ2-6	NA	TRBV5-1
TGTGCCAGCAGTGAACGGCTAGCGGGGACTATTTCCTACGAGCAGTACTTC	CASSERLAGTISYEQYF	NA	TRBJ2-7	TRBD2	TRBV6-1
TGTGCCAGTAGTATATCTTACTCTGGGGCCAACGTCCTGACTTTC	CASSISYSGANVLTF	NA	TRBJ2-6	NA	TRBV19
TGCGCCAGCAGCTTTGAAGGGACAGGAGGGAGGGCTAACTATGGCTACACCTTC	CASSFEGTGGRANYGYTF	NA	TRBJ1-2	TRBD1	TRBV5-1
TGTGCCAGCAGTTTATCAGTAACAGGGAACTATGGCTACACCTTC	CASSLSVTGNYGYTF	NA	TRBJ1-2	NA	TRBV28
TGTGCCAGCAGCTTAACGGGAGGCGGGGAAGCCGGGGAGCTGTTTTTT	CASSLTGGGEAGELFF	NA	TRBJ2-2	NA	TRBV7-3
TGTGCCAGCAGTGCTAGTTACGAGCAGTACTTC	CASSASYEQYF	NA	TRBJ2-7	NA	TRBV6-1